The 5 T cell receptor beta chains reported below all come from one sample, sequenced in a study of shared clonotypes between healthy human individuals. TCRdb's table, derived via immunoSEQ multiplex PCR, lists solely in-frame clones and lacks some. The table records some 1 million clones, 70% to 80% of them present only once. Sequencing was done on a sample of memory CD4+ T cells sorted from blood. As for subset: CD45RA-negative fraction. Every receptor here comes from a young man in good health.

This sequence joins TRBV19 and TRBJ2-3, with D tentatively TRBD2 (5 bases). Germline V CDR1 and CDR2: LNHDA, SQIVND (reference sequence). Trimming pared 1 base from V and 1 base from J, leaving 9 bases between. The CDR3 consists of 15 residues. The CDR3 DNA sequence: TGTGCCAGTAGTATAGCCGTCGGGGGCACAGATACGCAGTATTTT. It specifies CASSIAVGGTDTQYF.

A note on this clone: A junction end diverges from the germline sequence, so it may reflect a read error. The V call is TRBV7-7, the J call TRBJ2-5; 7 bases map to TRBD1. The CDR3 consists of 15 residues. In germline, CDR1 is SSHAT, CDR2 FNYEAQ (reference sequence). The CDR3 sequence is CASSLVGTVQETQYF. For the CDR3, the DNA is TGTGCTAGCAGCTTAGTTGGGACAGTCCAAGAGACCCAGTACTTC.

The chain uses TRBV19 and TRBJ2-2; D unresolved. Trimming cost V 7 bases and J 2 bases, with 11 bases left between them. The germline V gene has CDR1 LNHDA and CDR2 SQIVND (reference sequence). The CDR3 totals 14 residues. CDR3 region: CASTDLENTGELFF. CDR3 nucleotide sequence: TGTGCCAGTACAGACCTAGAAAACACCGGGGAGCTGTTTTTT.

The chain is built from TRBV11-2 and TRBJ1-4; D is ambiguous. This CDR3 has 13 amino acids. CDR1 and CDR2 (germline): SGHAT, FQNNGV. The V end was cut by 1 base, the J end by 11 bases, with 11 bases between. The CDR3 reads CASSLARVGKLFF. The CDR3 DNA reads TGTGCCAGCAGCTTAGCAAGGGTCGGGAAACTGTTTTTT. The entire variable domain, with the rest obtained from reference TRBV11-2 and TRBJ1-4, is as follows: EAGVAQSPRYKIIEKRQSVAFWCNPISGHATLYWYQQILGQGPKLLIQFQNNGVVDDSQLPKDRFSAERLKGVDSTLKIQPAKLEDSAVYLCASSLARVGKLFFGSGTQLSVL.

This rearrangement joins TRBV4-1 to TRBJ1-5; 12 bases align to TRBD1. The CDR3 sequence is 17 residues long. V was clipped by 1 base and J by 2 bases; unmatched bases: 3. CDR1 is MGHRA and CDR2 is YSYEKL in the germline V gene. The CDR3 sequence is CASSQGGTGGGNQPQHF. The CDR3 bases are TGCGCCAGCAGCCAAGGAGGGACAGGGGGCGGCAATCAGCCCCAGCATTTT.